The present T cell receptor beta chain was sequenced within a study of blood T cell repertoires in COVID-19. Whole-study context: COVID-19 samples from acute and convalescent phases originated in the United States, Italy and Spain. T cells, B-cell-depleted T cells, or PBMCs provided the cDNA or gDNA that served as material.

Seattle's enrolled individuals joined amid active infection and were then monitored longitudinally. The germline V gene encodes CDR1 SGDLS and CDR2 YYNGEE. Unmatched junction bases numbered 12, after V lost 3 bases and J lost 7 bases. This CDR3 region has 16 residues. Using immunoSEQ multiplex PCR, the repertoire was profiled, and TCRdb retains in-frame clones only, with some absent. Among 250,000 to 400,000 clones listed, approximately 88% were seen once. This sequence originates from a woman under 40 with COVID-19, enrolled during active disease. Sequenced sample: peripheral blood. The rearrangement joins TRBV9 to TRBJ1-3; 8 nucleotides match TRBD1. CDR3 residues: CASSEPGTGLGNTIYF. The CDR3 coding sequence is TGTGCCAGCAGCGAGCCCGGGACAGGCCTGGGGAACACCATATATTTT.